This entry is about one T cell receptor beta chain. The CDR3 length is 15 residues. After removal of 5 bases from V and 7 bases from J, the junction contained 11 bases not matched to a gene. Semi-nested PCR with Nested Universal Primer A followed constant-region reverse priming of full-length variable regions. In TCRdb, the 5' RACE reads were re-called with MiXCR into one record per CDR3 protein. The sample contains some 57,000 distinct CDR3 sequences, 17% of which appear only once. Material: naive CD4+ T cells sorted from blood. Subset described: naive CD4+ T cells, CD4+CD45RA+CD25-. The TCR comes from a female donor with breast cancer. The rearrangement joins TRBV12-3 or TRBV12-4 to TRBJ1-5; 7 bases agree with TRBD1. This CDR3 reads CASSPSATGLQPQHF. CDR3 sequence (DNA): TGTGCCAGCAGTCCCTCCGCGACAGGGCTCCAGCCCCAGCATTTT.